One and the same sample provided the 6 T cell receptor beta chains below, sequenced in a study of cytomegalovirus exposure and HLA in healthy donors. Use of 60 Vbeta and 13 Jbeta primers characterized the PCR. Using immunoSEQ multiplex PCR, the repertoire was profiled, and TCRdb retains in-frame clones only, with some absent. The sample carries approximately 200,000 clones, approximately 85% recorded once. The specimen sequenced was PBMCs. These receptors were obtained from a girl aged 5-17 years in good health and CMV-seropositive.

V gene TRBV6-4 combines with J gene TRBJ1-5, with TRBD1 matching 11 bases. Germline CDR1 is MRHNA and CDR2 is SNTAGT. With V trimmed by 7 bases and J by 5 bases, 7 bases remained unmatched. The CDR3 spans 15 residues. The CDR3 loop is CASNWDRGGHQPQHF. CDR3 in DNA: TGTGCCAGCAACTGGGACAGGGGGGGGCATCAGCCCCAGCATTTT.

The rearrangement uses TRBV4-1 and TRBJ1-6, with TRBD1 identical over 10 bases. CDR1 is MGHRA, CDR2 YSYEKL, per germline. This CDR3 is built from 14 residues. Trimming took 8 bases from V and 5 from J; bases not matched to a gene: 3. In nucleotides, the CDR3 is TGCGCCAGCGCTGGGACAGGGGATAATTCACCCCTCCACTTT. Translating gives CASAGTGDNSPLHF.

The chain recombines TRBV18 with TRBJ1-4; possible D gene TRBD1, 5 bases. Germline CDR1 reads KGHSH; CDR2 reads LQKENI. The CDR3 spans 14 residues. V was clipped by 1 base and J by 8 bases, with 11 bases between them. The CDR3 sequence is CASSPRGGSEKLFF. The DNA for the CDR3 is TGTGCCAGCTCACCACGGGGGGGGTCGGAAAAACTGTTTTTT.

The chain has TRBV9 and TRBJ1-1, with D possibly matching TRBD1 (6 bases). Germline V CDR1 and CDR2: SGDLS, YYNGEE. This CDR3 spans 14 amino acids. Trimming pared 1 base from V and 1 base from J, leaving 8 bases between. The CDR3 DNA sequence: TGTGCCAGCAGCGTAACAGGGACGAACACTGAAGCTTTCTTT. Amino acids: CASSVTGTNTEAFF. The full variable domain, in which reference TRBV9 and TRBJ1-1 provide the parts outside the CDR3, is DSGVTQTPKHLITATGQRVTLRCSPRSGDLSVYWYQQSLDQGLQFLIQYYNGEERAKGNILERFSAQQFPDLHSELNLSSLELGDSALYFCASSVTGTNTEAFFGQGTRLTVV.

The chain carries TRBV23-1 and TRBJ2-1; TRBD2 matches 7 bases. TRBV23-1 is treated as an ORF (open reading frame) with a function not yet certain. The CDR3 runs 15 residues. V trimming: 1 base; J trimming: 8 bases; junction bases outside the gene matches: 8. For the CDR3, the DNA is TGCGCCAGCAGTCAATACCGACTAGCAGGCGATGAGCAGTTCTTC. It encodes CASSQYRLAGDEQFF.

In this sample, this clone turned up a few times. Here the CDR3 DNA reads TGTGCCAGCAGCCCCAGATTAACAGGCCCGAACCCCTACGAGCAGTACTTC. As protein: CASSPRLTGPNPYEQYF. The chain employs TRBV5-5 and TRBJ2-7; a weak D match, TRBD1 (5 bases). The ends were cut back, 4 bases at V and 2 bases at J, with 22 bases in the middle. This CDR3 is built from 17 residues. CDR1 and CDR2 (germline): SGHKS, YYEKEE (reference sequence). The full variable domain, its missing parts supplied by reference TRBV5-5 and TRBJ2-7, is DAGVTQSPTHLIKTRGQQVTLRCSPISGHKSVSWYQQVLGQGPQFIFQYYEKEERGRGNFPDRFSARQFPNYSSELNVNALLLGDSALYLCASSPRLTGPNPYEQYFGPGTRLTVT.